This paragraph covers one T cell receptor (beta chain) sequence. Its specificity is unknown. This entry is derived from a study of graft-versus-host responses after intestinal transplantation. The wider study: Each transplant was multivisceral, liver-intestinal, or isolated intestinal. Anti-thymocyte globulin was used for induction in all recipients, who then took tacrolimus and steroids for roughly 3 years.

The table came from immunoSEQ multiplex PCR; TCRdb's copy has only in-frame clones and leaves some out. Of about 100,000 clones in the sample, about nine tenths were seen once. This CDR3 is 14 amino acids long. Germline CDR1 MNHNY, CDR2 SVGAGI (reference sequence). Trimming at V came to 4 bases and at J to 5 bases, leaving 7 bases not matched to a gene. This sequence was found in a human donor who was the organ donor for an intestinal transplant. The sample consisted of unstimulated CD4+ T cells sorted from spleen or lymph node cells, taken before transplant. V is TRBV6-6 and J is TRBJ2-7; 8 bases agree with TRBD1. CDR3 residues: CASSSQDRDHEQYF. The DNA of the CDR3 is TGTGCCAGCAGTTCCCAGGACAGGGACCACGAGCAGTACTTC.